These 20 T cell receptor beta chains were sequenced from one sample in a study of immune cell composition in non-small cell lung cancer. Normal lung was sampled as far from the tumour as possible, at least 3 cm. Clones were sequenced by immunoSEQ multiplex PCR, and TCRdb holds only the in-frame ones, with some missing. The data hold 3,200 or so clones, with around 84% observed a single time. Input material: non-adjacent lung tissue. The source of these receptors is a human donor with non-small cell lung cancer. The donor label of this sample is uncertain.

In nucleotides, the CDR3 is TGTGCCAGCAGCCGGGTTCTCCCCTACGAGCAGTACTTC. The encoded protein is CASSRVLPYEQYF. The J gene is TRBJ2-7, the V gene TRBV27; D is undetermined. Germline values: CDR1 MNHEY, CDR2 SMNVEV (reference sequence). CDR3 length: 13 residues. Trimming removed 6 bases from V and 2 bases from J, with 11 bases in between.

J is TRBJ2-5 and V is TRBV9, with D possibly matching TRBD2 (6 bases). CDR3 length: 15 residues. The germline CDR1 and CDR2 sequences are SGDLS and YYNGEE. V shed 0 bases and J shed 4 bases, with 13 bases lying between them. The CDR3 here is CASSVGEVSRETQYF. CDR3 DNA sequence: TGTGCCAGCAGCGTAGGGGAGGTTTCTCGAGAGACCCAGTACTTC.

The V gene is TRBV5-1, the J gene TRBJ2-2; 13 nucleotides agree with TRBD2. This CDR3 is built from 16 residues. Germline V gene sequence: CDR1 SGHRS, CDR2 YFSETQ. With 4 bases clipped from V and 4 bases from J, the junction kept 4 bases outside the gene matches. This CDR3 is CASSLRTSGSTGELFF. CDR3 in DNA: TGCGCCAGCAGCCTCCGGACTAGCGGGAGCACCGGGGAGCTGTTTTTT. Supplemented by reference TRBV5-1 and TRBJ2-2, the full variable domain reads KAGVTQTPRYLIKTRGQQVTLSCSPISGHRSVSWYQQTPGQGLQFLFEYFSETQRNKGNFPGRFSGRQFSNSRSEMNVSTLELGDSALYLCASSLRTSGSTGELFFGEGSRLTVL.

The chain joins TRBV15 to TRBJ2-1; 9 bases agree with TRBD1. Germline loops: CDR1 LNHNV, CDR2 YYDKDF (reference sequence). V gave up 5 bases and J gave up 1 base; unmatched junction bases: 6. The CDR3 runs 16 residues. This chain's CDR3 is CATSPTGGFSYNEQFF. The CDR3, as DNA: TGTGCCACCAGCCCCACAGGGGGCTTTTCCTACAATGAGCAGTTCTTC.

The chain joins TRBV5-1 to TRBJ1-2; no clear D. Per the germline V gene, CDR1 is SGHRS and CDR2 is YFSETQ. Trimming removed 0 bases from V and 4 bases from J, with 7 bases in between. This CDR3 contains 13 residues. CDR3 coding DNA: TGCGCCAGCAGCTTGGAGGCGGTCTATGGCTACACCTTC. As protein: CASSLEAVYGYTF. Full variable domain (rest looked up from reference TRBV5-1 and TRBJ1-2): KAGVTQTPRYLIKTRGQQVTLSCSPISGHRSVSWYQQTPGQGLQFLFEYFSETQRNKGNFPGRFSGRQFSNSRSEMNVSTLELGDSALYLCASSLEAVYGYTFGSGTRLTVV.

On this clone itself: This sample also contains other DNA sequences that code for the same CDR3. V gene TRBV29-1 combines with J gene TRBJ2-7; TRBD1 matches at 10 bases. The germline V gene has CDR1 SQVTM and CDR2 ANQGSEA. The CDR3 totals 14 residues. With V trimmed by 4 bases and J by 1 base, 4 bases remained unmatched. DNA of the CDR3: TGCAGCGTTGCGACAGGGGGCAGTTCCTACGAGCAGTACTTC. Its translation is CSVATGGSSYEQYF.

This rearrangement joins TRBV6-1 to TRBJ2-7; TRBD1 aligns across 8 bases. Germline CDR1 reads MNHNS; CDR2 reads SASEGT. The ends lost 6 bases at V and 4 bases at J; junction bases unmatched: 11. CDR3 length equals 15 residues. CDR3 in amino acids: CASSPRQGWSYEQYF. As DNA, the CDR3 is TGTGCCAGCAGCCCCCGACAGGGGTGGTCTTACGAGCAGTACTTC.

The chain joins TRBV6-5 to TRBJ2-7; 9 positions agree with TRBD1. This CDR3 has 14 amino acids. CDR1 is MNHEY, CDR2 SVGAGI, per germline. Losses at the gene ends were 5 bases for V and 5 bases for J; bases not matched to a gene: 7. The CDR3 protein is CASSRTGAGNEQYF. The CDR3 DNA follows: TGTGCCAGCAGTCGGACAGGGGCCGGAAACGAGCAGTACTTC.

This chain joins TRBV7-2 and TRBJ2-5; possible D gene TRBD2, 5 bases. Germline CDR1 SGHTA, CDR2 FQGNSA. The germline V and J ends were trimmed by 6 bases and 5 bases, with 7 bases remaining between them. The CDR3 sequence is 11 residues long. CDR3 DNA sequence: TGTGCCAGCAGAACGGGGGAGACCCAGTACTTC. This translates into CASRTGETQYF.

The chain couples TRBV28 to TRBJ2-1; D remains ambiguous. The V and J ends lost 3 bases and 0 bases respectively, with 9 bases between them. Germline assignment: CDR1 MDHEN and CDR2 SYDVKM. The CDR3 sequence is 15 residues long. CDR3 sequence reads: CASSLAVSSYNEQFF. DNA of the CDR3: TGTGCCAGCAGTTTGGCGGTTAGCTCCTACAATGAGCAGTTCTTC.

The genes are TRBV4-2 and TRBJ2-3; D gene ambiguous. Looked up from germline, CDR1 is LGHNA and CDR2 is YNFKEQ. The CDR3 totals 16 residues. Trimming stripped 0 bases from V and 1 base from J, with 11 bases between. CDR3 sequence (DNA): TGTGCCAGCAGCCAAGAATCTAGTCCCCGCACAGATACGCAGTATTTT. Translation: CASSQESSPRTDTQYF.

DNA for the CDR3: TGTGCAAGTCGCTACCCAGGACTAGCGGGAGGCAATGAGCAGTTCTTC. It specifies CASRYPGLAGGNEQFF. V usage is TRBV12-2 and J usage is TRBJ2-1; whether TRBD2, the table's D call, matches the DNA was not checked. TRBV12-2 is described as a pseudogene. This CDR3 is 16 amino acids long.

The chain couples TRBV4-1 to TRBJ2-1, with 14 bases identical to TRBD2. CDR1 is MGHRA, CDR2 YSYEKL, per germline. The V segment lost 2 bases and the J segment 5 bases; nucleotides outside the gene matches: 5. This CDR3 is built from 17 residues. CDR3 residues: CASSQPGLAGENNEQFF. CDR3 DNA sequence: TGCGCCAGCAGCCAACCGGGACTAGCGGGAGAGAACAATGAGCAGTTCTTC.

The chain has TRBV28 and TRBJ1-2; tentative D call: TRBD1 (6 bases). V was clipped by 6 bases and J by 8 bases, with 13 bases between them. Germline V gives CDR1 MDHEN, CDR2 SYDVKM. The CDR3 has 12 amino acids. The CDR3 loop reads CASSAQGQGYTF. The CDR3 bases are TGTGCCAGCAGCGCACAGGGTCAAGGCTACACCTTC.

This chain connects TRBV11-3 to TRBJ2-7; D may be TRBD2 (5 bases). V was pared by 1 base and J by 0 bases, with 13 bases between. The CDR3 spans 16 residues. Germline CDR1 and CDR2: SGHNT and YENEEA. Here the CDR3 DNA reads TGTGCCAGCAGCTTAGTGACGGACTTAAGCTCCTACGAGCAGTACTTC. It encodes CASSLVTDLSSYEQYF.

This chain's CDR3 is CAIRETGGSWEAFF. CDR3 sequence (DNA): TGTGCCATCAGAGAGACAGGGGGCTCGTGGGAAGCTTTCTTT. The gene calls are TRBV10-3 and TRBJ1-1, with 10 bases matching TRBD1. The CDR3 covers 14 residues. V was pared by 6 bases and J by 8 bases, with 9 bases of the junction left unmatched. Looked up from germline, CDR1 is ENHRY and CDR2 is SYGVKD.

The sample holds a few counts of this clone. The rearrangement joins TRBV28 to TRBJ1-1; perhaps TRBD1 as D (5 bases). Deletions cut 5 bases from V and 10 bases from J, with 17 bases between. Germline values: CDR1 MDHEN, CDR2 SYDVKM. The CDR3 extends over 13 amino acids. The CDR3 region has the DNA TGTGCCAGCAGTGTAAACACAGGTCTCGGAGCTTTCTTT. Its translation is CASSVNTGLGAFF. Variable domain in full (rest from reference TRBV28 and TRBJ1-1): DVKVTQSSRYLVKRTGEKVFLECVQDMDHENMFWYRQDPGLGLRLIYFSYDVKMKEKGDIPEGYSVSREKKERFSLILESASTNQTSMYLCASSVNTGLGAFFGQGTRLTVV.

The sample holds a few counts of this clone. The rearrangement uses TRBV6-6 and TRBJ2-7, with D possibly TRBD2 on 6 matching bases. V lost 2 bases and J 4 bases, leaving 15 bases between the germline ends. In germline, CDR1 is MNHNY, CDR2 SVGAGI (reference sequence). The CDR3 extends over 15 amino acids. The CDR3 bases are TGTGCCAGCAGTTACACGAGGGAGGTGGAATACGAGCAGTACTTC. Its translation: CASSYTREVEYEQYF.

Within the sample, this clone is medium-sized. J is TRBJ2-7 and V is TRBV5-1, with TRBD1 matching 9 bases. CDR1 and CDR2 from the germline V gene are SGHRS and YFSETQ. The CDR3 is made up of 14 amino acids. Trimming at V came to 3 bases and at J to 6 bases, leaving 7 bases not matched to a gene. The CDR3 DNA is TGCGCCAGCAGCTACCGACAGGGGGGAGGCGAGCAGTACTTC. Encoded protein: CASSYRQGGGEQYF.

This clone has just one count. This chain joins TRBV9 and TRBJ2-3; 8 nucleotides agree with TRBD1. This CDR3 is built from 16 residues. The germline CDR1 and CDR2 sequences are SGDLS and YYNGEE. The V and J ends lost 4 bases and 0 bases, in that order; junction bases with no gene match: 7. The CDR3 sequence is CASSPGTGLSTDTQYF. The CDR3 DNA is TGTGCCAGCAGCCCCGGGACAGGACTTAGCACAGATACGCAGTATTTT.